A single sample gave rise to the 32 T cell receptor beta chains below, sequenced in a study of T cell repertoires in cytomegalovirus infection. From the reads, TCRdb called clonotypes with MiXCR, one entry per CDR3 protein. This table has some 590,000 distinct CDR3 sequences, 40% appearing once. Their cognate antigens are unknown. The sample consisted of cultured PBMCs, taken from culture after CMV antigen stimulation. Every receptor here comes from a human donor in good health (CMV status not recorded). Some clones in this sample may be carry-over from other donors' samples.

This clonotype was counted between two and nine times. CDR3 nucleotide sequence: TGTGCCAGCAGCCAAGTAGGCGGGAGGGCCGAAAATGAGCAGTTCTTC. Translated, it gives CASSQVGGRAENEQFF. V and J are TRBV4-2 and TRBJ2-1; 9 bases line up with TRBD2. Germline CDR1 LGHNA, CDR2 YNFKEQ. With V trimmed by 1 base and J by 7 bases, 8 bases remained unmatched. There are 16 residues in the CDR3.

The rearrangement uses TRBV7-3 and TRBJ2-5, with D perhaps TRBD1 or TRBD2 (5 bases each). This CDR3 has 14 amino acids. V was pared by 6 bases and J by 4 bases, with 15 bases between. Looked up from germline, CDR1 is SGHTA and CDR2 is FQGTGA. The CDR3 DNA reads TGTGCCAGCAGATTCTCCGGGGCAAGAGAGACCCAGTACTTC. Its translation is CASRFSGARETQYF.

The chain couples TRBV18 to TRBJ1-6; D is perhaps TRBD1 (5 bases). The CDR3 has 16 residues. CDR1 KGHSH and CDR2 LQKENI come from the germline V gene. With 3 bases removed from V and 5 bases from J, the gap between germline ends came to 14 bases. The CDR3 here is CASSPVPGVNNSPLHF. CDR3 nucleotide sequence: TGTGCCAGCTCACCCGTTCCGGGGGTCAATAATTCACCCCTCCACTTT.

The chain links TRBV7-2 to TRBJ2-5; 8 bases are a match to TRBD2. CDR3 size: 17 residues. V trimming: 2 bases; J trimming: 3 bases; junction bases outside the gene matches: 11. Germline V gene data show CDR1 as SGHTA and CDR2 as FQGNSA. In nucleotides, the CDR3 is TGTGCCAGCAGCTTAATGGCGGGAGGCCCGGGAGAAGAGACCCAGTACTTC. Protein sequence: CASSLMAGGPGEETQYF. The complete variable domain, with remaining parts taken from reference TRBV7-2 and TRBJ2-5, reads GAGVSQSPSNKVTEKGKDVELRCDPISGHTALYWYRQSLGQGLEFLIYFQGNSAPDKSGLPSDRFSAERTGGSVSTLTIQRTQQEDSAVYLCASSLMAGGPGEETQYFGPGTRLLVL.

With regard to this clonotype: At one of its ends the junction is not consistent with the germline gene, which may arise from a read error. The chain links TRBV6-5 to TRBJ2-4; no clear D gene. This CDR3 has 13 residues. From germline, CDR1 is MNHEY and CDR2 SVGAGI. The CDR3 here is CASSRGAKHIQYF. In DNA form, the CDR3 reads TGTGCCAGCAGTCGCGGAGCCAAACACATTCAGTACTTC.

This clonotype was observed at least ten times. The chain carries TRBV7-2 and TRBJ2-3, with a tentative D call TRBD2 (6 bases). The CDR3 has 15 amino acids. Germline CDR1 SGHTA, CDR2 FQGNSA. V was cut by 4 bases and J by 0 bases, with 11 bases left in between. The CDR3 region is CASSWSGLSTDTQYF. The CDR3 coding sequence is TGTGCCAGCAGCTGGAGCGGGCTTAGCACAGATACGCAGTATTTT.

The V gene is TRBV27, the J gene TRBJ1-2; 8 positions agree with TRBD1. The CDR3 loop spans 15 amino acids. From germline, CDR1 is MNHEY and CDR2 SMNVEV (reference sequence). V was clipped by 5 bases and J by 3 bases; unmatched bases: 8. The CDR3 bases are TGTGCCAGCAGTCCACGGACAGGGCTGGACTATGGCTACACCTTC. Its translation is CASSPRTGLDYGYTF.

J is TRBJ2-5 and V is TRBV11-2; 10 positions match TRBD2. The junction had 5 bases not matched to a gene; V was cut back by 5 bases and J by 5 bases. The CDR3 is 14 amino acids. Looked up from germline, CDR1 is SGHAT and CDR2 is FQNNGV. CDR3 amino acids: CASSNSGRMETQYF. The CDR3, as DNA: TGTGCCAGCAGCAATAGCGGGAGGATGGAGACCCAGTACTTC. Combining the CDR3 with reference TRBV11-2 and TRBJ2-5 gives the whole variable domain EAGVAQSPRYKIIEKRQSVAFWCNPISGHATLYWYQQILGQGPKLLIQFQNNGVVDDSQLPKDRFSAERLKGVDSTLKIQPAKLEDSAVYLCASSNSGRMETQYFGPGTRLLVL.

V gene TRBV5-6 combines with J gene TRBJ1-4; no reliable D call. The V gene lost 0 bases and the J gene lost 11 bases, with 11 bases spanning the gap. The CDR3 sequence is 13 residues long. Germline-derived CDR1 and CDR2 are SGHDT and YYEEEE. This chain's CDR3 is CASSLENMNKLFF. The CDR3 coding sequence is TGTGCCAGCAGCTTGGAAAATATGAACAAACTGTTTTTT.

The rearrangement links TRBV28 to TRBJ1-1; D is undetermined. The CDR3 extends over 12 amino acids. V was trimmed by 8 bases and J by 4 bases, leaving 11 bases between them. Germline loops: CDR1 MDHEN, CDR2 SYDVKM. The CDR3: CASYVLGTEAFF. DNA for the CDR3: TGTGCCAGCTATGTTTTGGGCACTGAAGCTTTCTTT.

This clonotype was seen many times. The chain uses TRBV7-2 and TRBJ1-6, with 9 bases that match TRBD1. This CDR3 contains 14 residues. The J segment lost 8 bases and the V segment lost 5 bases, leaving 4 bases of the junction unmatched. Germline V CDR1 and CDR2: SGHTA, FQGNSA. The CDR3 nucleotides are TGTGCCAGCAGCCTGACAGGGGGGGATTCACCCCTCCACTTT. Translated: CASSLTGGDSPLHF.

The CDR3 loop reads CASSIQRGLYTEAFF. CDR3 DNA: TGTGCCAGCAGTATACAAAGGGGGTTGTACACTGAAGCTTTCTTT. The chain has TRBV27 and TRBJ1-1, with D possibly matching TRBD1 (6 bases). The CDR3 extends over 15 amino acids. Germline-derived CDR1 and CDR2 are MNHEY and SMNVEV (reference sequence). V was shortened by 5 bases and J by 3 bases, with 16 bases between the two germline ends.

The chain combines TRBV7-9 with TRBJ2-7, with D possibly TRBD2 on 5 matching bases. The germline V and J ends were trimmed by 5 bases and 3 bases, with 8 bases remaining between them. The CDR3 loop spans 12 amino acids. Per the germline V gene, CDR1 is SEHNR and CDR2 is FQNEAQ (reference sequence). This CDR3 is CASSQRVYEQYF. CDR3 nucleotides: TGTGCCAGCAGCCAGAGGGTCTACGAGCAGTACTTC.

This clonotype was observed once. The rearrangement joins TRBV12-5 to TRBJ2-7; 8 bases are a match to TRBD2. This CDR3 is built from 16 residues. Germline loops: CDR1 LGHNT, CDR2 FRNRAP. The J segment lost 5 bases and the V segment lost 0 bases, leaving 9 bases of the junction unmatched. The CDR3 spells CASGLVRGSGTDEQYF. The CDR3 DNA is TGTGCTAGTGGTTTGGTACGGGGTAGCGGGACCGACGAGCAGTACTTC.

The chain links TRBV5-4 to TRBJ2-4; TRBD1 might be the D (6 bases). The germline V gene has CDR1 SGHNT and CDR2 YYREEE (reference sequence). Trimming left V 5 bases short and J 8 bases short, with 8 bases between. This CDR3 spans 11 amino acids. The CDR3: CASREGDIQYF. The DNA for the CDR3 is TGTGCCAGCAGAGAGGGGGACATTCAGTACTTC.

This chain links TRBV6-1 with TRBJ2-5; 9 nucleotides match TRBD1. Germline V lookup: CDR1 MNHNS, CDR2 SASEGT. V gave up 6 bases and J gave up 4 bases; unmatched junction bases: 3. The CDR3 length is 13 residues. The CDR3 here is CASRQGATETQYF. In DNA form, the CDR3 reads TGTGCCAGCAGACAGGGGGCTACAGAGACCCAGTACTTC.

This chain links TRBV28 with TRBJ1-4; 7 bases match TRBD1. Germline V CDR1 and CDR2: MDHEN, SYDVKM. CDR3 length: 17 residues. The J segment lost 8 bases and the V segment lost 4 bases, leaving 16 bases of the junction unmatched. The CDR3 protein is CASSSPLQGVYREKLFF. CDR3 DNA: TGTGCCAGCAGTTCGCCCCTCCAGGGGGTCTATCGCGAAAAACTGTTTTTT.

This chain connects TRBV20-1 to TRBJ1-1; perhaps TRBD1 as D (5 bases). Deletions cut 2 bases from V and 7 bases from J, with 14 bases between. Germline CDR1 is DFQATT and CDR2 is SNEGSKA (reference sequence). The CDR3 is 13 residues long. The CDR3 sequence is CSARPHRGNEAFF. The CDR3 bases are TGCAGTGCTAGACCTCACCGGGGGAATGAAGCTTTCTTT.

The chain is built from TRBV5-6 and TRBJ1-1, with D unresolved. The V end lost 2 bases, the J end lost 2 bases, and 7 bases lay between the germline ends. The CDR3 is 13 residues long. Germline loops: CDR1 SGHDT, CDR2 YYEEEE. The CDR3 region has the DNA TGTGCCAGCAGCTTTGGTGATAACACTGAAGCTTTCTTT. Protein: CASSFGDNTEAFF.

V gene TRBV29-1 combines with J gene TRBJ1-1; tentatively, D is TRBD1 (6 bases). The germline gives CDR1 SQVTM, CDR2 ANQGSEA. The CDR3 has 14 residues. The V end was cut by 3 bases, the J end by 0 bases, with 11 bases between. CDR3: CSVERGGMNTEAFF. In DNA, the CDR3 is TGCAGCGTTGAGAGGGGGGGTATGAACACTGAAGCTTTCTTT.

The chain employs TRBV19 and TRBJ1-2; the D gene is possibly TRBD1 (6 bases). The germline V and J ends were trimmed by 3 bases and 3 bases, with 23 bases remaining between them. CDR3 length: 18 amino acids. CDR1 is LNHDA, CDR2 SQIVND, per germline (reference sequence). CDR3 in DNA: TGTGCCAGTAGTATCCCGACAGGCGGACGAGCTGGGGACTATGGCTACACCTTC. Protein: CASSIPTGGRAGDYGYTF. The full variable domain, its missing parts supplied by reference TRBV19 and TRBJ1-2, is DGGITQSPKYLFRKEGQNVTLSCEQNLNHDAMYWYRQDPGQGLRLIYYSQIVNDFQKGDIAEGYSVSREKKESFPLTVTSAQKNPTAFYLCASSIPTGGRAGDYGYTFGSGTRLTVV.

The chain uses TRBV11-2 and TRBJ2-2; 8 nucleotides line up with TRBD1. The junction had 6 bases not matched to a gene; V was cut back by 2 bases and J by 1 base. The germline V gene has CDR1 SGHAT and CDR2 FQNNGV. This CDR3 has 17 amino acids. CDR3 sequence (DNA): TGTGCCAGCAGCTTATCTAGGACAGGGCGGAACACCGGGGAGCTGTTTTTT. This codes for CASSLSRTGRNTGELFF. The entire variable domain, with the rest obtained from reference TRBV11-2 and TRBJ2-2, is as follows: EAGVAQSPRYKIIEKRQSVAFWCNPISGHATLYWYQQILGQGPKLLIQFQNNGVVDDSQLPKDRFSAERLKGVDSTLKIQPAKLEDSAVYLCASSLSRTGRNTGELFFGEGSRLTVL.

V gene TRBV7-9 combines with J gene TRBJ2-6, with 9 bases matching TRBD1. This CDR3 spans 20 amino acids. Per germline, CDR1 SEHNR and CDR2 FQNEAQ (reference sequence). After removal of 0 bases from V and 0 bases from J, the junction contained 9 bases not matched to a gene. CDR3 bases: TGTGCCAGCAGCTTAGCGCGGGGCACAGGGGGCGTCTCTGGGGCCAACGTCCTGACTTTC. Translating gives CASSLARGTGGVSGANVLTF. The full variable domain, in which reference TRBV7-9 and TRBJ2-6 provide the parts outside the CDR3, is DTGVSQNPRHKITKRGQNVTFRCDPISEHNRLYWYRQTLGQGPEFLTYFQNEAQLEKSRLLSDRFSAERPKGSFSTLEIQRTEQGDSAMYLCASSLARGTGGVSGANVLTFGAGSRLTVL.

This clonotype has just a few counts. The rearrangement joins TRBV27 to TRBJ2-1, with D unresolved. Looked up from germline, CDR1 is MNHEY and CDR2 is SMNVEV (reference sequence). Trimming removed 6 bases from V and 0 bases from J, with 6 bases in between. CDR3 size: 13 residues. CDR3 nucleotide sequence: TGTGCCAGCAGGAAGAGCTCCTACAATGAGCAGTTCTTC. Translating it yields CASRKSSYNEQFF.

This clonotype was counted a few times. The rearrangement joins TRBV19 to TRBJ2-2; perhaps TRBD1 as D (5 bases). V was trimmed by 6 bases and J by 6 bases, leaving 23 bases between them. The CDR3 is made up of 17 amino acids. CDR1 LNHDA and CDR2 SQIVND come from the germline V gene (reference sequence). The CDR3 DNA reads as TGTGCCAGTAGCGCCCAATCGGGTAGCATAGGGGCCGGGGAGCTGTTTTTT. This sequence encodes CASSAQSGSIGAGELFF.

This clonotype was recorded a few times. This sequence joins TRBV12-5 and TRBJ1-1; D call uncertain. The CDR3 contains 15 residues. The V gene lost 4 bases and the J gene lost 1 base, with 13 bases spanning the gap. Germline lookup yields CDR1 LGHNT and CDR2 FRNRAP. CDR3 DNA sequence: TGTGCTAGTGGTTCACCCCCGGTGGGGAACACTGAAGCTTTCTTT. Its translation: CASGSPPVGNTEAFF. The complete variable domain, with remaining parts taken from reference TRBV12-5 and TRBJ1-1, reads DARVTQTPRHKVTEMGQEVTMRCQPILGHNTVFWYRQTMMQGLELLAYFRNRAPLDDSGMPKDRFSAEMPDATLATLKIQPSEPRDSAVYFCASGSPPVGNTEAFFGQGTRLTVV.

This clonotype has a count of ten or more. The gene calls are TRBV7-2 and TRBJ2-7; the match to TRBD2 covers 14 bases. The CDR3 consists of 15 residues. CDR1 and CDR2 (germline): SGHTA, FQGNSA. J gave up 4 bases and V 4 bases, and 3 bases lay outside the gene matches. The CDR3: CASSSGLAGGYEQYF. CDR3 in DNA: TGTGCCAGCAGCTCCGGACTAGCGGGGGGTTACGAGCAGTACTTC.

This clonotype has ten or more counts. This may come from a read error, since a much larger clone is one base off. For the CDR3, the DNA is TGTGCCAGCAGCTTTGAAGAGACCCAGTACTTC. It yields the protein CASSFEETQYF. This chain connects TRBV12-3 or TRBV12-4 to TRBJ2-5; D remains unclear. V was shortened by 6 bases and J by 3 bases, with 5 bases between the two germline ends. This CDR3 region has 11 residues.

This clonotype turned up a few times. The chain employs TRBV18 and TRBJ2-7, with 7 bases that match TRBD1. Trimming removed 3 bases from V and 4 bases from J; junction bases left unmatched: 15. Germline V gene lookup returns CDR1 KGHSH and CDR2 LQKENI. This CDR3 is built from 17 residues. The CDR3 reads CASSPAPQTGSGYEQYF. The DNA for the CDR3 is TGTGCCAGCTCACCCGCTCCTCAGACAGGGAGCGGATACGAGCAGTACTTC.

Ten or more counts support this clonotype. The chain uses TRBV7-2 and TRBJ1-5, with 10 bases matching TRBD1. Germline lookup yields CDR1 SGHTA and CDR2 FQGNSA. This CDR3 has 14 residues. V trimming: 0 bases; J trimming: 9 bases; junction bases outside the gene matches: 2. CDR3 protein: CASSLATGGLPQHF. CDR3 bases: TGTGCCAGCAGCTTAGCGACAGGGGGCCTGCCCCAGCATTTT. The full variable domain, with the rest looked up from reference TRBV7-2 and TRBJ1-5, is GAGVSQSPSNKVTEKGKDVELRCDPISGHTALYWYRQSLGQGLEFLIYFQGNSAPDKSGLPSDRFSAERTGGSVSTLTIQRTQQEDSAVYLCASSLATGGLPQHFGDGTRLSIL.

This CDR3 is CASSLWEGTNTGELFF. The CDR3 DNA reads TGTGCCAGCAGCTTATGGGAGGGAACGAACACCGGGGAGCTGTTTTTT. The chain couples TRBV11-2 to TRBJ2-2, with 7 bases identical to TRBD2. CDR1 and CDR2 from the germline V gene are SGHAT and FQNNGV. The CDR3 covers 16 residues. With 2 bases clipped from V and 0 bases from J, the junction kept 3 bases outside the gene matches.

This clonotype has only a few counts. The rearrangement uses TRBV7-2 and TRBJ2-3; no reliable D call. This CDR3 has 16 residues. The V and J ends lost 2 bases and 4 bases respectively, with 16 bases between them. Germline V CDR1 and CDR2: SGHTA, FQGNSA. As DNA, the CDR3 is TGTGCCAGCAGCTTAAGGCCTGCTCTCCGGGCAGATACGCAGTATTTT. It is translated as CASSLRPALRADTQYF. Together with reference TRBV7-2 and TRBJ2-3, the CDR3 gives the full variable domain: GAGVSQSPSNKVTEKGKDVELRCDPISGHTALYWYRQSLGQGLEFLIYFQGNSAPDKSGLPSDRFSAERTGGSVSTLTIQRTQQEDSAVYLCASSLRPALRADTQYFGPGTRLTVL.